This T cell receptor (beta chain) was captured in a study of spatial heterogeneity in lung cancer. The sample's time point: sample taken at primary tumor resection. The sequenced material consisted of unsorted whole RNA from tumor, nontumor lung or frozen PBMC. TCRdb processed the 5' RACE reads anew with MiXCR; each CDR3 protein has one entry. Of some 87,000 distinct CDR3 sequences listed, around 9% are singletons. The CDR3 runs 17 residues. Unmatched junction bases numbered 9, after V lost 4 bases and J lost 0 bases. CDR1 is LGHDT and CDR2 is YNNKEL in the germline V gene (reference sequence). There are a few counts of this clonotype.

The J gene is TRBJ1-3, the V gene TRBV3-1, with 7 bases lining up with TRBD1. This receptor was identified in a male donor with early-stage non-small cell lung cancer. The specimen comprised PBMCs, sampled at surgery. DNA for the CDR3: TGTGCCAGCAGCCGTGGGGACAGCCGGTTCTCTGGAAACACCATATATTTT. Translating it yields CASSRGDSRFSGNTIYF. The whole variable domain, remainder taken from reference TRBV3-1 and TRBJ1-3, is DTAVSQTPKYLVTQMGNDKSIKCEQNLGHDTMYWYKQDSKKFLKIMFSYNNKELIINETVPNRFSPKSPDKAHLNLHINSLELGDSAVYFCASSRGDSRFSGNTIYFGEGSWLTVV.